This T cell receptor beta chain was identified in a study of T cells after yellow fever vaccination. To note about this clonotype: Its cognate antigen is unknown.

TCRdb reprocessed the 5' RACE reads via MiXCR and lists one record per CDR3 protein. The table lists 400,000 to 650,000 distinct CDR3 sequences, 21% of them singletons, with 15% to 20% in the top ten. Study-wide results and limits: CD4 and CD8 compartments shared a small share of clonotypes. From the bulk population, abundant clonotypes could contaminate and appear within FACS-sorted repertoires.

This TCR was recovered from a man between 18 and 29 years old who received the YFV17D yellow fever vaccine. Here the sequenced sample was PBMCs, taken about 20 days after the first yellow fever vaccination.

This chain's CDR3 is CASSSSSGGAYEQFF. CDR3 bases: TGTGCCAGCAGCTCCTCTAGCGGGGGGGCTTATGAGCAGTTCTTC. The chain couples TRBV7-3 to TRBJ2-1; 12 bases match TRBD2. Trimming cost V 4 bases and J 8 bases; bases outside gene matches: 6. The CDR3 has 15 residues. Per germline, CDR1 SGHTA and CDR2 FQGTGA.